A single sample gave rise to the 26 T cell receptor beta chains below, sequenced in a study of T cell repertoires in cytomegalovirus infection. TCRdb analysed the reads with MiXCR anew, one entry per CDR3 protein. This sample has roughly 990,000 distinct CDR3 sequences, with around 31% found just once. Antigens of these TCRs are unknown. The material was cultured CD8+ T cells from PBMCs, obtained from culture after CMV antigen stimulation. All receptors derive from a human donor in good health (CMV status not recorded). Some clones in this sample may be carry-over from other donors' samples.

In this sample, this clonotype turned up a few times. The CDR3 loop is CASSIGRGAAEAFF. The CDR3 DNA sequence: TGTGCCAGTAGTATAGGGAGGGGAGCGGCTGAAGCTTTCTTT. The rearrangement uses TRBV19 and TRBJ1-1, with D tentatively TRBD1 (5 bases). Germline V lookup: CDR1 LNHDA, CDR2 SQIVND (reference sequence). V was cut by 1 base and J by 6 bases, with 12 bases left in between. The CDR3 has 14 amino acids.

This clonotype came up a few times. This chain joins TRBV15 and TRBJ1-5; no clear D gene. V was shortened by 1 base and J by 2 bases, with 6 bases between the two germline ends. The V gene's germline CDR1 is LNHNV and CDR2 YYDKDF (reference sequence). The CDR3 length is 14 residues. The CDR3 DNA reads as TGTGCCACCAGCAGAGCGAGAGGCAATCAGCCCCAGCATTTT. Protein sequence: CATSRARGNQPQHF.

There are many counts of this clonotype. The CDR3 coding sequence is TGTGCCAGCCTGCGTAGCGGGGGGGCGGCAGATACGCAGTATTTT. Translated: CASLRSGGAADTQYF. The rearrangement links TRBV7-6 to TRBJ2-3; 11 bases line up with TRBD2. This CDR3 comprises 15 residues. V trimming: 8 bases; J trimming: 4 bases; junction bases outside the gene matches: 8. From germline, CDR1 is SGHVS and CDR2 FNYEAQ.

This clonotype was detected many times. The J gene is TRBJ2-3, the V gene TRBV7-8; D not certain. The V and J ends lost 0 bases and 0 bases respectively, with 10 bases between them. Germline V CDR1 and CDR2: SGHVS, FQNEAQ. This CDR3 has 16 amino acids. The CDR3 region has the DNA TGTGCCAGCAGCTTAGCGCGACGGATTAGCACAGATACGCAGTATTTT. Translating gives CASSLARRISTDTQYF.

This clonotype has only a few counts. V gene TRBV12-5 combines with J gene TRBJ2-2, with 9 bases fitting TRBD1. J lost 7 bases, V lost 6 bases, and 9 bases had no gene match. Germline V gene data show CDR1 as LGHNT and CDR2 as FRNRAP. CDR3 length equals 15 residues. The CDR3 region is CASGPRTGVGGELFF. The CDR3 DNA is TGTGCTAGTGGCCCTCGGACAGGGGTTGGCGGGGAGCTGTTTTTT.

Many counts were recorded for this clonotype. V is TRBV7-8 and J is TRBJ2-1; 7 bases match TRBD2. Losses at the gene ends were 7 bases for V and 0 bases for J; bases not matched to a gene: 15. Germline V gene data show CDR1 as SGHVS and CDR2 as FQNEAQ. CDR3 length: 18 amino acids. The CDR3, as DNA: TGTGCCAGCACCATAACCACGAGCGGGGTGACCTCCTACAATGAGCAGTTCTTC. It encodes CASTITTSGVTSYNEQFF.

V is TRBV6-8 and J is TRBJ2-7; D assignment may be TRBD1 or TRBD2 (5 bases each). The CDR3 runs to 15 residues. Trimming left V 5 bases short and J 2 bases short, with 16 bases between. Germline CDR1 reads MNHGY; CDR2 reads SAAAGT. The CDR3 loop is CASSGDRDGTYEQYF. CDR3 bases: TGTGCCAGCAGTGGCGACCGGGACGGCACCTACGAGCAGTACTTC.

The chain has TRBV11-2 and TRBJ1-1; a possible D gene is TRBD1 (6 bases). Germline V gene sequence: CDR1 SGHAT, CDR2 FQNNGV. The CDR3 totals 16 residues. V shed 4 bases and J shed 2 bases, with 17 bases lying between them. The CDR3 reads CASSSWVRGHNTEAFF. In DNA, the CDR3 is TGTGCCAGCAGCTCATGGGTCAGGGGTCATAACACTGAAGCTTTCTTT. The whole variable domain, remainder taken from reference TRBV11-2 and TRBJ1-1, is EAGVAQSPRYKIIEKRQSVAFWCNPISGHATLYWYQQILGQGPKLLIQFQNNGVVDDSQLPKDRFSAERLKGVDSTLKIQPAKLEDSAVYLCASSSWVRGHNTEAFFGQGTRLTVV.

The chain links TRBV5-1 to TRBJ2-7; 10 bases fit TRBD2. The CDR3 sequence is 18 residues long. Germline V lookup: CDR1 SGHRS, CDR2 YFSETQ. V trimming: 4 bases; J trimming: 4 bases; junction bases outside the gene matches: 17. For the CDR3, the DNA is TGCGCCAGCAGCCCCGCGGGACTAGCGAAGAGGGACGGGTACGAGCAGTACTTC. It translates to CASSPAGLAKRDGYEQYF.

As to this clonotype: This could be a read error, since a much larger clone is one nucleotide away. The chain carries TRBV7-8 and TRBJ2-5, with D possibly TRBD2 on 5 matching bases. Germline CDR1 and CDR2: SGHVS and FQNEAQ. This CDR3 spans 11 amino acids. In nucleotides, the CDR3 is TGTGTCAGCAGCCTCCCGGGGAGCCAGTACTTC. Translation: CVSSLPGSQYF.

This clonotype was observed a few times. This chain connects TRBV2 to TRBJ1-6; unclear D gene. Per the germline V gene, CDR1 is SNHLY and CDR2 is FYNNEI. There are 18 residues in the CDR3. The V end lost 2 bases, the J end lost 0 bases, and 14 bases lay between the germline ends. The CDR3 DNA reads TGTGCCAGCAGTGAACGGCGGAGCTTGAGCTCCTATAATTCACCCCTCCACTTT. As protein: CASSERRSLSSYNSPLHF.

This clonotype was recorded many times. CDR3 loop: CASSPGTGVIYGYTF. DNA for the CDR3: TGTGCCAGCAGTCCCGGGACAGGGGTTATCTATGGCTACACCTTC. The rearrangement uses TRBV27 and TRBJ1-2; TRBD1 matches at 10 bases. The germline gives CDR1 MNHEY, CDR2 SMNVEV (reference sequence). This CDR3 comprises 15 residues. With 5 bases clipped from V and 4 bases from J, the junction kept 7 bases outside the gene matches.

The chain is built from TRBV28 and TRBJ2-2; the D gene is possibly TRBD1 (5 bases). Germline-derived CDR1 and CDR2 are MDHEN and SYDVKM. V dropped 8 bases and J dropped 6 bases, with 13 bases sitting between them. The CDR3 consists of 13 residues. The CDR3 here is CASREPRAGELFF. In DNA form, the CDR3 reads TGTGCCAGCCGAGAGCCCAGGGCCGGGGAGCTGTTTTTT.

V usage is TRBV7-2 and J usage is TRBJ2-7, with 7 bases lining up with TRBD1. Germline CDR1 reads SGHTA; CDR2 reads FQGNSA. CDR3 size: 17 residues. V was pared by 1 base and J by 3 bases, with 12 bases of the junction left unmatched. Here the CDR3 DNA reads TGTGCCAGCAGCTTAGTACCGATGGGACAGTTGTTCTACGAGCAGTACTTC. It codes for CASSLVPMGQLFYEQYF.

The CDR3 DNA is TGTGCCAGCAGCCAAGATCCTCCAGCGGGGCCTTCGGATGAGCAGTTCTTC. Protein sequence: CASSQDPPAGPSDEQFF. The chain employs TRBV4-2 and TRBJ2-1; 7 nucleotides line up with TRBD2. This CDR3 contains 17 residues. CDR1 LGHNA and CDR2 YNFKEQ come from the germline V gene. V shed 0 bases, J shed 8 bases, and the junction held 13 bases outside the gene matches.

The CDR3 nucleotides read TGTGCCAGCAGTTTCTTTGGGGCAGACACAAAATACAATGAGCAGTTCTTC. Its protein product is CASSFFGADTKYNEQFF. This chain joins TRBV12-3 or TRBV12-4 and TRBJ2-1, with D tentatively TRBD1 (5 bases). V was trimmed by 3 bases and J by 4 bases, leaving 19 bases between them. The CDR3 sequence is 17 residues long.

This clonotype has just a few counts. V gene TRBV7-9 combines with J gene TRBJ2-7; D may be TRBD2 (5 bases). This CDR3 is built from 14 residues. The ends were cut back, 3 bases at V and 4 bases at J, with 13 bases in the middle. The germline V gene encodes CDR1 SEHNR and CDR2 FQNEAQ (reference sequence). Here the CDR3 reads CASSFGEDGYEQYF. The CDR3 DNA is TGTGCCAGCAGCTTCGGGGAAGACGGATACGAGCAGTACTTC.

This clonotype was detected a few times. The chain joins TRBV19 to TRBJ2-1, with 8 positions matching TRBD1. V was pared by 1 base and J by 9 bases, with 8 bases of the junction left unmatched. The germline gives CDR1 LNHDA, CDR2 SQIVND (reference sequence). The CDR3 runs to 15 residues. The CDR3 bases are TGTGCCAGTAGTATAGCTCACAGGGGGTTCGGTGAGCAGTTCTTC. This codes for CASSIAHRGFGEQFF.

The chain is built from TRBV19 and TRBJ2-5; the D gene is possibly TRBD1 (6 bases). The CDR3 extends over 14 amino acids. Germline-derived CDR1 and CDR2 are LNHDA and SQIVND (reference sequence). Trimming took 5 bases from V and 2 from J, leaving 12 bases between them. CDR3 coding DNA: TGTGCCAGTAGTGCACCGGGACAACAAGAGACCCAGTACTTC. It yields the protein CASSAPGQQETQYF.

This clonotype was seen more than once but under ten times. CDR3: CASSYVGPSPHNYGYTF. CDR3 bases: TGTGCCAGCAGTTACGTGGGACCCTCGCCCCATAACTATGGCTACACCTTC. The chain recombines TRBV6-2 or TRBV6-3 with TRBJ1-2; D perhaps matches TRBD1 (5 bases). This CDR3 has 17 residues. V lost 2 bases and J lost 1, with 17 bases in between. Germline CDR1 and CDR2: MNHEY and SVGEGT.

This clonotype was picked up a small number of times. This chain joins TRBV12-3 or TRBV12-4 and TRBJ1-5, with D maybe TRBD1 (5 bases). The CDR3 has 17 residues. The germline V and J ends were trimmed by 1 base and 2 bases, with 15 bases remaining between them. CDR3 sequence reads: CASSLVVGEKGNQPQHF. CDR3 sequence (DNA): TGTGCCAGCAGTTTAGTAGTAGGGGAGAAAGGCAATCAGCCCCAGCATTTT.

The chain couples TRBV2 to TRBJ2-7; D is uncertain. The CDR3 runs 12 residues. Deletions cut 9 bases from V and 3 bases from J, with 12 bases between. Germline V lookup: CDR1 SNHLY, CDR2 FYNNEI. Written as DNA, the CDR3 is TGTGCCAGTAAATACGGCAACTACGAGCAGTACGTC. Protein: CASKYGNYEQYV.

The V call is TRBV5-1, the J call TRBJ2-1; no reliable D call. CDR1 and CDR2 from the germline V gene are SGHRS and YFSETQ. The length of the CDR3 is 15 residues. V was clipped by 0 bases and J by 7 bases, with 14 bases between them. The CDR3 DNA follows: TGCGCCAGCAGCTTGGACCCAACCGGGCGGAATGAGCAGTTCTTC. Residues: CASSLDPTGRNEQFF.

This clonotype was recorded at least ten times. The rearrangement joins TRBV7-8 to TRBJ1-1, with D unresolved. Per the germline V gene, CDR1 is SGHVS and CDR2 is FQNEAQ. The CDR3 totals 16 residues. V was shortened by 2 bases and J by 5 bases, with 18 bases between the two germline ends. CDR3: CASSLKFSKARTEAFF. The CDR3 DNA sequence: TGTGCCAGCAGCTTAAAGTTTAGTAAGGCTCGGACTGAAGCTTTCTTT.

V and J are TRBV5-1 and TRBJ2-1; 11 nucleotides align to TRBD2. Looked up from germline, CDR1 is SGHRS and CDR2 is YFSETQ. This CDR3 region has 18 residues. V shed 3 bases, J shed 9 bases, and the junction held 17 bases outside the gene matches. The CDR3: CASSSPAASGGPLGEQFF. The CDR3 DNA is TGCGCCAGCAGCTCCCCGGCGGCTAGCGGGGGGCCTCTAGGTGAGCAGTTCTTC.

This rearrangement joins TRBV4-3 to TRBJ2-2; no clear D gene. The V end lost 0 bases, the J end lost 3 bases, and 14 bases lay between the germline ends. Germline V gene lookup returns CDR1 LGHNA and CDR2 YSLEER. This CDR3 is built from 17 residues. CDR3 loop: CASSQDFEHSDTGELFF. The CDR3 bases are TGCGCCAGCAGCCAAGATTTTGAGCATTCGGACACCGGGGAGCTGTTTTTT.